The present TCR beta chain was sequenced within a study of blood T cell repertoires in COVID-19. Clones were sequenced by immunoSEQ multiplex PCR, and TCRdb holds only the in-frame ones, with some missing. The table shows fewer than 250,000 clones, with approximately 83% occurring only once. Study members were between about 18 and 95 years old and lived in 20 to 25 US regions. Cohort allocation depended upon clinical history that participants reported. The CDR3 runs 12 residues. CDR1 is MNHEY, CDR2 SVGAGI, per germline. V dropped 2 bases and J dropped 10 bases, with 9 bases sitting between them. This TCR was recovered from a woman in her forties or fifties who had been exposed to COVID-19. The sequencing sample was made of PBMCs or T cells enriched from blood (not recorded which). The genes are TRBV6-5 and TRBJ2-1; possible D gene TRBD2, 5 bases. In nucleotides, the CDR3 is TGTGCCAGCAGTTACAGATCGGGGGAGCAGTTCTTC. It specifies CASSYRSGEQFF.